This section outlines one TCR beta chain sequence together with its context. This clonotype has just a few counts. Its recognized antigen is unknown. Within one base of it there is no much larger clone, and no base qualities were kept. The library was made by 5' RACE. The reads were generated on an Illumina HiSeq 2500. A second 7 to 11 cycle PCR used a sample-barcoded 5' primer and a J-beta primer mix. A unique molecular identifier was introduced onto each TCR beta cDNA molecule by a template-switch 5' adaptor carrying 12 random nucleotides. Each sample yielded at least 2.5 million CDR3-containing paired-end reads. First-strand cDNA was synthesized from all RNA with the Mint cDNA synthesis kit, primed by a TRBC-specific oligonucleotide. All cDNA was treated with uracil-DNA glycosylase and then went through a first 18-cycle PCR with the universal primers M1SS and BC2_uni_R. In the original analysis: For normalization, 1 million high-quality reads, each with a distinct molecular identifier, were randomly selected from each sample. Reads sharing molecular identifiers were discarded rather than binned into consensus sequences. CDR3 identification, clonotype clustering and error correction used MiTCR with a Q25 quality threshold and the strictest error-elimination algorithm. A nonparametric unseen species model using Euler transformation provided a lower-bound estimate of total TCR beta diversity. The raw public reads went through TCRdb reprocessing: fastp at Q25, MiXCR clone calling, in-frame beta chains kept. Rows with one shared CDR3 protein collapse into an entry with the most common genes and DNA. Here the V and J calls rest on TCRdb's processing, not on the authors' analysis. Recorded for this sample are roughly 1.4 million distinct CDR3 sequences; roughly 64% of them occurred a single time. The ten largest clones represent over 5% of the sample.

Systemically healthy Caucasian individuals from Russia, 39 in total and aged about 6 to 95 years, were included as donors. Each donor gave approximately 9.4 milliliters of peripheral blood, drawn into EDTA-treated Vacutainer tubes. Ficoll-Paque density-gradient centrifugation was used to isolate PBMCs, with at least 6.5 million obtained per sample. Trizol reagent was used to extract total RNA from PBMCs, with at least 6 micrograms per sample. Naive CD45RAhigh/CD27high T cell percentages were measured by flow cytometry on a PBMC aliquot from every donor. The CDR3, from cysteine to phenylalanine, totals 16 residues. Just CDR3 DNA is preserved here, 48 bases in frame from base 1. As encoded in the germline V gene, CDR1 is SGHRS while CDR2 is YFSETQ. V is cut by 1 base and J by 0 bases, and the space between the germline ends is 14 bases. This specimen belongs to a study of blood T cells in healthy people across ages (dated by TCRdb to the mid-2010s). Study-wide context: Template switching captured roughly one uniquely barcoded TCR beta cDNA molecule per two T cells in model experiments. To track age-related changes in TCR beta repertoire diversity, the study relied on deep sequencing normalized with unique cDNA molecular identifiers. Donors were grouped into four age groups: young (average roughly 16 years), middle-aged (around 39), aged (about 59) and long-lived (over 80). Donors of different ages were randomly distributed across sequencing lanes to avoid experimental bias. Using the same blood draw, the study looked at two additional independent replicas of 1 million unique cDNA reads for two donors, one aged 18 to 30 and the other aged 80 or older. Results and caveats for the whole study, not just this receptor: A strong correlation was found between observed TCR beta diversity and the percentage of naive T cells measured by flow cytometry. Donor CMV infection status was unknown, potentially confounding age-related changes in expanded clonotypes. Estimates of total diversity based on one million sequenced T cells were regarded as lower bounds and as underestimates. Observed TCR beta diversity per million T cells fell roughly linearly with age, and a significant reduction was already apparent by age roughly 40. Since profiling was done on bulk unsorted PBMCs, naive and antigen-experienced compartments could not be conclusively compared. Compared with the aged group, more naive CD4+ T cells, fewer expanded clones and increased TCR diversity were shown by the long-lived group, suggesting age selection.

The receptor chain draws on TRBV5-1 and TRBJ2-7, with TRBD2 perhaps the D gene, on 5 matching bases. This clonotype was sampled from a young man in good health. Sequences were obtained from blood. The DNA sequence is given as TGCGCCAGCAGCTTGAGGAGGACTTCAAGCTCCTACGAGCAGTACTTC. It translates as CASSLRRTSSSYEQYF.